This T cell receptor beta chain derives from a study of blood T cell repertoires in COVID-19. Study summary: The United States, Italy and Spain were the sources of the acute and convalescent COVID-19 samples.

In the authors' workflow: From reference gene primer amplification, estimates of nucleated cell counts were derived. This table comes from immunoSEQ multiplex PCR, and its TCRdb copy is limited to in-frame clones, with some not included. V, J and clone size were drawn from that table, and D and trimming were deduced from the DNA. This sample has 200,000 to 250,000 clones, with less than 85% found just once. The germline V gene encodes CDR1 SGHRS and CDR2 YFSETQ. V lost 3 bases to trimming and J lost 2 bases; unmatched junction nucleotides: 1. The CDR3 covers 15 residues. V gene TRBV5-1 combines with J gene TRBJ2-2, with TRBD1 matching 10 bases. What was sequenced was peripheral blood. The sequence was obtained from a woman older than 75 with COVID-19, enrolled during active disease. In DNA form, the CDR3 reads TGCGCCAGCAGCTGGGACAGGGGCAACACCGGGGAGCTGTTTTTT. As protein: CASSWDRGNTGELFF. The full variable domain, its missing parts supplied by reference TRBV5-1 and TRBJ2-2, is KAGVTQTPRYLIKTRGQQVTLSCSPISGHRSVSWYQQTPGQGLQFLFEYFSETQRNKGNFPGRFSGRQFSNSRSEMNVSTLELGDSALYLCASSWDRGNTGELFFGEGSRLTVL.